A selection of T cell receptor beta chains follows, all from one sample in a study of shared clonotypes between healthy human individuals. Some clones are missing from TCRdb's copy, which holds only in-frame ones; the method was immunoSEQ multiplex PCR. The sample lists hundreds of thousands of clones, roughly four fifths occurring once. The sample comprised PBMCs. The receptor source for this set is a woman between 40 and 55 years old in good health. Some clones in this sample may be carry-over from other donors' samples. Both conserved end residues are part of each CDR3. A D gene is named only where the DNA matches it firmly. Clone size is given for some rows only: seen once, a few or many times, or a class if the clone is expanded.

size,J,D,V,CDR3,DNA
.,TRBJ2-1,.,TRBV30,CAWVKEGDEQFF,TGTGCCTGGGTGAAAGAGGGCGATGAGCAGTTCTTC
once,TRBJ2-7,TRBD1,TRBV5-1,CASSTDRGYEQYF,TGCGCCAGCAGCACCGACAGGGGATACGAGCAGTACTTC
.,TRBJ2-3,.,TRBV7-3,CASSLEGLYTDTQYF,TGTGCCAGCAGCTTAGAGGGGCTATACACAGATACGCAGTATTTT
few,TRBJ1-1,TRBD1,TRBV29-1,CSVVDREETEAFF,TGCAGCGTCGTCGACAGGGAAGAAACTGAAGCTTTCTTT
.,TRBJ2-4,.,TRBV5-4,CAGSLEVEAIQYF,TGTGCCGGCAGCTTGGAAGTAGAGGCCATTCAGTACTTC
.,TRBJ1-2,.,TRBV28,CASRSGVNYGYTF,TGTGCCAGCAGATCAGGGGTTAACTATGGCTACACCTTC
.,TRBJ1-2,.,TRBV2,CVSTSGLGYTF,TGTGTCAGCACCAGCGGGCTGGGCTACACCTTC
.,TRBJ1-1,.,TRBV4-3,CASSQEPGQNTEAFF,TGCGCCAGCAGCCAAGAACCGGGACAGAACACTGAAGCTTTCTTT
.,TRBJ1-1,.,TRBV4-2,CASSQERGFTEAFF,TGTGCCAGCAGCCAAGAACGGGGGTTCACTGAAGCTTTCTTT
.,TRBJ2-7,.,TRBV6-5,CASRDVKLGNYEQYF,TGTGCCAGCAGGGACGTGAAACTGGGAAACTACGAGCAGTACTTC
.,TRBJ1-1,TRBD1,TRBV11-2,CASSLNRGVNTEAFF,TGTGCCAGCAGCTTAAACAGGGGGGTGAACACTGAAGCTTTCTTT
.,TRBJ1-1,.,TRBV19,CASSIPGPNTEAFF,TGTGCCAGTAGTATTCCGGGACCGAACACTGAAGCTTTCTTT
.,TRBJ2-7,.,TRBV5-1,CASSLVSGLGEQYF,TGCGCCAGCAGCTTGGTGTCAGGGTTGGGCGAGCAGTACTTC
.,TRBJ2-3,.,TRBV5-1,CASSFLRHTDTQYF,TGCGCCAGCAGCTTTCTCCGACACACAGATACGCAGTATTTT
.,TRBJ1-2,TRBD1,TRBV27,CASSLYGQVQPNYGYTF,TGTGCCAGCAGTTTATACGGACAGGTCCAACCTAACTATGGCTACACCTTC
.,TRBJ2-1,.,TRBV19,CASSIFSGVDNEQFF,TGTGCCAGTAGTATATTTAGCGGAGTTGACAATGAGCAGTTCTTC
.,TRBJ1-1,.,TRBV30,CAWSRIGTEAFF,TGTGCCTGGAGTCGGATTGGCACTGAAGCTTTCTTT
.,TRBJ1-4,.,TRBV2,CASSEWSGRNEKLFF,TGTGCCAGCAGTGAGTGGTCAGGACGAAATGAAAAACTGTTTTTT
.,TRBJ2-5,.,TRBV5-1,CASSDRQIQETQYF,TGCGCCAGCAGCGACCGACAGATACAAGAGACCCAGTACTTC
few,TRBJ2-7,.,TRBV7-9,CASRPGTDYEQYF,TGTGCCAGCAGGCCCGGGACGGACTACGAGCAGTACTTC
few,TRBJ2-3,.,TRBV20-1,CSASGTDTQYF,TGCAGTGCTAGTGGCACAGATACGCAGTATTTT
.,TRBJ2-1,TRBD2,TRBV7-3,CASSQKLAGYNEQFF,TGTGCCAGCAGTCAAAAACTAGCGGGATACAATGAGCAGTTCTTC
.,TRBJ1-1,.,TRBV28,CASTTRAEAFF,TGTGCCAGCACTACTAGGGCTGAAGCTTTCTTT
.,TRBJ1-2,.,TRBV28,CASSPQGPFNYGYTF,TGTGCCAGCAGTCCACAGGGTCCCTTTAACTATGGCTACACCTTC
.,TRBJ1-3,.,TRBV7-9,CASSLVKYGQHRSNTIYF,TGTGCCAGCAGCTTAGTGAAGTACGGACAACATCGCTCAAACACCATATATTTT
.,TRBJ2-1,.,TRBV7-9,CASSLVGASYNEQFF,TGTGCCAGCAGCTTAGTCGGGGCCTCCTACAATGAGCAGTTCTTC
few,TRBJ2-7,TRBD2,TRBV27,CASSETSGSGKQYF,TGTGCCAGCAGTGAGACTAGCGGGAGCGGGAAGCAGTACTTC
few,TRBJ1-5,.,TRBV29-1,CSGYTRGQPQHF,TGCAGCGGATACACGAGGGGCCAGCCCCAGCATTTT
.,TRBJ2-6,.,TRBV7-9,CASSNYPGTTPSGANVLTF,TGTGCCAGCAGCAATTACCCCGGGACGACTCCCTCTGGGGCCAACGTCCTGACTTTC
.,TRBJ2-1,.,TRBV13,CASSLRYNEQFF,TGTGCCAGCAGCCTACGGTACAATGAGCAGTTCTTC
few,TRBJ2-7,.,TRBV18,CASSSGTITYEQYF,TGTGCCAGCTCGTCAGGGACGATCACCTACGAGCAGTACTTC